The clone carrying this T cell receptor beta chain was detected only a few times. Antigen unknown. Germline-derived CDR1 and CDR2 are SEHNR and FQNEAQ (reference sequence). Trimming removed 4 bases at V and 1 base at J, with 12 bases between. The CDR3 covers 15 residues. The data belong to a study of beta chain features in type 1 diabetes. At the level of the study: The patient and healthy donor groups were comparable for age, gender and cell yields.

Expressed TCRB transcripts got sequenced, as all isolated RNA was reverse transcribed. Using immunoSEQ multiplex PCR, the repertoire was profiled, and TCRdb retains in-frame clones only, with some absent. The sample contains 200,000 to 300,000 clones, over 12% of which appear only once. Whole-study results and caveats: The study found that naive, central memory and Treg TCRB repertoires appeared more similar in patients than in healthy donors.

This sequence joins TRBV7-9 and TRBJ2-3; tentatively, D is TRBD2 (6 bases). This sequence was found in a woman in her thirties or forties in good health. The source material was naive CD4+ T cells from blood. The CDR3 DNA reads TGTGCCAGCAGCTCTGCGACGGGGGGCACAGATACGCAGTATTTT. Protein: CASSSATGGTDTQYF.